Following are 7 T cell receptor beta chains from one sample sequenced in a study of human T cells and chemical hapten exposure (dated by TCRdb to about 2021). The sample's time point label, decoded: patch test 2, 6 weeks after DPC sensitization. Explained via the paper, the treatment or condition label denotes: therapeutic diphenylcyclopropenone sensitization with weekly scalp DPC. Library preparation used RACE. Sequenced on a NextSeq 500. TCRdb reran the public reads through fastp at Q25 and MiXCR, keeping productive beta chains. All rows with the same CDR3 protein become a single entry with the most common DNA and genes. The sample table shows some 79,000 distinct CDR3 sequences, and about 10% are seen once. The top ten constitute around 5% of the sample. The sample was whole blood, taken in connection with sensitization to the hapten diphenylcyclopropenone (DPC). The origin of the receptors is a woman in her 50s with alopecia areata. Some clones in this sample may be carry-over from other donors' samples.

The sample holds many counts of this clonotype. V usage is TRBV29-1 and J usage is TRBJ1-2; weak D call: TRBD1 (6 bases). CDR1 and CDR2 from the germline V gene are SQVTM and ANQGSEA. The CDR3 loop spans 11 amino acids. Trimming left V 7 bases short and J 3 bases short, with 9 bases between. The CDR3 nucleotides are TGCAGCGCCAGGACAGACTATGGCTACACCTTC. Its protein is CSARTDYGYTF.

The V and J genes are TRBV2 and TRBJ2-3; tentatively, D is TRBD2 (6 bases). V shed 6 bases and J shed 4 bases, with 14 bases lying between them. The CDR3 is 14 residues long. Germline CDR1 SNHLY, CDR2 FYNNEI. Here the CDR3 reads CASRSGLQPDTQYF. CDR3 nucleotide sequence: TGTGCCAGCAGGTCGGGACTCCAACCAGATACGCAGTATTTT. Full variable domain (missing parts from reference TRBV2 and TRBJ2-3): EPEVTQTPSHQVTQMGQEVILRCVPISNHLYFYWYRQILGQKVEFLVSFYNNEISEKSEIFDDQFSVERPDGSNFTLKIRSTKLEDSAMYFCASRSGLQPDTQYFGPGTRLTVL.

This clonotype was detected ten times or more. J is TRBJ2-7 and V is TRBV29-1; 8 nucleotides match TRBD1. The ends lost 7 bases at V and 2 bases at J; junction bases unmatched: 7. The germline V gene encodes CDR1 SQVTM and CDR2 ANQGSEA. CDR3 size: 13 residues. The CDR3 coding sequence is TGCAGCGCCCGGACAGGGTTAACCTACGAGCAGTACTTC. Translated: CSARTGLTYEQYF.

In its sample, this clonotype was seen a few times. The chain links TRBV27 to TRBJ2-7, with D perhaps TRBD1 (6 bases). Germline lookup yields CDR1 MNHEY and CDR2 SMNVEV (reference sequence). V shed 5 bases and J shed 1 base, with 15 bases lying between them. The CDR3 contains 15 residues. The CDR3 is CASSRRDTRSYEQYF. Here the CDR3 DNA reads TGTGCCAGCAGTAGACGGGACACCCGTTCCTACGAGCAGTACTTC.

The chain carries TRBV2 and TRBJ1-5, with a tentative D call TRBD1 (6 bases). The germline V and J ends were trimmed by 8 bases and 0 bases, with 14 bases remaining between them. This CDR3 is 15 amino acids long. Germline V gene lookup returns CDR1 SNHLY and CDR2 FYNNEI. CDR3 amino acids: CASVGTLNSNQPQHF. In DNA form, the CDR3 reads TGTGCCAGCGTAGGGACACTGAATAGCAATCAGCCCCAGCATTTT.

This clonotype was counted ten times or more. V usage is TRBV20-1 and J usage is TRBJ1-4; D is possibly TRBD1 (5 bases). V lost 0 bases and J lost 7, with 15 bases in between. The CDR3 runs 15 residues. CDR1 is DFQATT and CDR2 is SNEGSKA in the germline V gene (reference sequence). In DNA form, the CDR3 reads TGCAGTGCTAGAGATCATCAGGGAGCCGGTGAAAAACTGTTTTTT. It specifies CSARDHQGAGEKLFF.

The table lists this clonotype with a few counts. V and J are TRBV7-2 and TRBJ2-2; 7 positions agree with TRBD1. CDR3 length: 14 residues. Germline CDR1 and CDR2: SGHTA and FQGNSA. V shed 7 bases and J 6 bases; nucleotides not matched to a gene: 8. CDR3 sequence reads: CASITLRGSGELFF. CDR3 in DNA: TGTGCCAGCATCACCCTCAGGGGGTCCGGGGAGCTGTTTTTT.